This is a list of T cell receptor beta chains from one sample in a study of T-cell reconstitution after alpha-beta-depleted transplantation in children. TCRdb called the PCR reads again in MiXCR, with one record for every CDR3 protein. The sample yields nearly 350,000 distinct CDR3 sequences, around 15% seen once. Sequencing was performed on PBMCs, mostly from graft donor cells, taken 360 days after TCRalphabeta/CD19-depleted stem cell transplant. These receptors were collected from a male patient aged 2 to 9 who had a stem cell transplant for acute lymphoblastic leukemia, so the T cells may come from the graft donor. Each CDR3 is given with its conserved first and last residue. D genes are given only for firm matches. Size is omitted from some rows. Given values are once, few, many or a class for expanded clones.

TRBV14	TRBJ2-1	TRBD2	many	CASSHPTSGHYYNEQFF	TGTGCCAGCAGCCACCCGACTAGCGGGCACTACTACAATGAGCAGTTCTTC
TRBV5-1	TRBJ2-1	TRBD1	few	CASSHLTGGHNEQFF	TGCGCCAGCAGTCACCTGACAGGGGGTCACAATGAGCAGTTCTTC
TRBV7-2	TRBJ2-1	.	few	CASRRDSPTYNEQFF	TGTGCCAGCAGGCGGGACTCGCCCACTTACAATGAGCAGTTCTTC
TRBV12-3/TRBV12-4	TRBJ2-4	.	few	CASSLRIPVFGDIQYF	TGTGCCAGCAGTTTAAGGATCCCTGTCTTTGGGGACATTCAGTACTTC
TRBV29-1	TRBJ2-2	.	.	CSVESGALTGELFF	TGCAGCGTTGAATCCGGGGCGCTTACCGGGGAGCTGTTTTTT
TRBV19	TRBJ2-7	.	.	CASSIGHGDYEQYF	TGTGCCAGTAGTATCGGACACGGAGACTACGAGCAGTACTTC
TRBV10-1	TRBJ2-3	TRBD1	few	CASICRGLDTQYF	TGCGCCAGCATCTGCAGGGGGCTGGATACGCAGTATTTT
TRBV28	TRBJ1-6	.	.	CASSLSSYNSPLHF	TGTGCCAGCAGTTTAAGCTCCTATAATTCACCCCTCCACTTT
TRBV5-1	TRBJ2-1	TRBD2	.	CASSYTSAEGLYNEQFF	TGCGCCAGCAGCTACACTAGCGCCGAAGGTTTGTACAATGAGCAGTTCTTC
TRBV6-5	TRBJ2-1	TRBD2	few	CASSFGGGSNTWDEQFF	TGTGCCAGCAGTTTCGGGGGAGGGTCAAATACATGGGATGAGCAGTTCTTC
TRBV12-3/TRBV12-4	TRBJ2-1	.	few	CASSFLSSSYNEQFF	TGTGCCAGCAGTTTCCTCTCGAGCTCCTACAATGAGCAGTTCTTC
TRBV12-3/TRBV12-4	TRBJ1-1	.	few	CASSLLRAAPEAFF	TGTGCCAGCAGTTTATTGAGGGCAGCTCCTGAAGCTTTCTTT
TRBV6-2/TRBV6-3	TRBJ2-3	.	few	CASSFPGYTDTQYF	TGTGCCAGCAGTTTTCCGGGCTACACAGATACGCAGTATTTT
TRBV20-1	TRBJ2-2	TRBD2	.	CSAWDYNTWELFF	TGCAGTGCTTGGGACTACAACACCTGGGAGCTGTTTTTT
TRBV29-1	TRBJ2-1	TRBD2	many	CSVEASSGRGVNEQFF	TGCAGCGTTGAAGCTTCTAGCGGGAGGGGAGTCAATGAGCAGTTCTTC
TRBV15	TRBJ2-5	TRBD1	.	CATSRAPGQGRETQYF	TGTGCCACCAGCAGGGCTCCGGGACAGGGTCGGGAGACCCAGTACTTC
TRBV5-1	TRBJ2-1	.	.	CASSLAGQYNEQFF	TGCGCCAGCAGCTTGGCAGGACAGTACAATGAGCAGTTCTTC
TRBV4-1	TRBJ2-4	.	few	CASSQRDQSGLAKNIQYF	TGCGCCAGCAGCCAACGGGATCAGAGCGGTTTAGCCAAAAACATTCAGTACTTC
TRBV4-2	TRBJ2-1	.	.	CASSQGGGPNNEQFF	TGTGCCAGCAGCCAAGGGGGGGGCCCGAACAATGAGCAGTTCTTC
TRBV4-1	TRBJ2-2	TRBD1	.	CASSLRAGGTGELFF	TGCGCCAGCAGCCTCCGGGCAGGGGGCACCGGGGAGCTGTTTTTT
TRBV6-1	TRBJ2-5	.	.	CASSASGTLETQYF	TGTGCCAGCAGTGCCTCCGGGACCTTGGAGACCCAGTACTTC
TRBV20-1	TRBJ2-3	TRBD2	few	CSARAHPGLAATRGTDTQYF	TGCAGTGCTAGAGCGCATCCGGGACTAGCGGCCACAAGGGGCACAGATACGCAGTATTTT
TRBV29-1	TRBJ1-1	.	few	CSVEDRLVAFF	TGCAGCGTTGAAGATCGACTGGTAGCTTTCTTT
TRBV20-1	TRBJ2-3	TRBD1	many	CSARVTGGTDTQYF	TGCAGTGCTAGAGTGACAGGGGGCACAGATACGCAGTATTTT
TRBV21-1	TRBJ2-7	.	few	CASDSDGGVRNYEQYF	TGTGCCAGCGACTCGGACGGGGGGGTTAGGAACTACGAGCAGTACTTC
TRBV29-1	TRBJ2-1	TRBD2	many	CSVDGTTDYNEQFF	TGCAGCGTTGACGGGACTACCGACTACAATGAGCAGTTCTTC
TRBV10-3	TRBJ2-1	TRBD1	once	CATTPRTGGYNEQFF	TGTGCCACCACCCCTCGGACAGGGGGCTACAATGAGCAGTTCTTC
TRBV5-1	TRBJ2-7	.	many	CASSLESYEQYF	TGCGCCAGCAGCTTGGAATCCTACGAGCAGTACTTC
TRBV20-1	TRBJ2-1	TRBD2	many	CSAGRGRVYEQFF	TGCAGTGCTGGCAGAGGGAGGGTGTATGAGCAGTTCTTC
TRBV25-1	TRBJ2-7	TRBD1	.	CASSDPTGGNYEQYF	TGTGCCAGCAGTGATCCTACAGGGGGCAACTACGAGCAGTACTTC
TRBV2	TRBJ1-5	.	.	CASRLNQPQHF	TGTGCCAGCAGGTTGAATCAGCCCCAGCATTTT
TRBV30	TRBJ2-7	.	.	CAWSVGVSYEQYF	TGTGCCTGGAGTGTAGGGGTCTCCTACGAGCAGTACTTC
TRBV27	TRBJ2-7	TRBD2	few	CASSLSGGEKPYEQYF	TGTGCCAGCAGTTTATCGGGGGGGGAGAAACCCTACGAGCAGTACTTC
TRBV2	TRBJ2-7	TRBD1	.	CASSEDRGLGEQYF	TGTGCCAGCAGTGAAGACAGGGGCCTGGGAGAGCAGTACTTC
TRBV4-1	TRBJ2-3	.	many	CASNRAGDTQYF	TGCGCCAGCAACAGGGCCGGAGATACGCAGTATTTT
TRBV9	TRBJ2-1	.	many	CASSSAPVYNEQFF	TGTGCCAGCAGTTCAGCTCCGGTCTACAATGAGCAGTTCTTC
TRBV4-3	TRBJ1-2	.	.	CASSQDFGDYGYTF	TGCGCCAGCAGCCAAGATTTCGGGGACTATGGCTACACCTTC
TRBV9	TRBJ2-3	TRBD2	.	CASSVGRTSGRTDTQYF	TGTGCCAGCAGCGTAGGTCGGACTAGCGGCCGCACAGATACGCAGTATTTT
TRBV10-3	TRBJ2-1	TRBD2	.	CAITGLAEAEQFF	TGTGCCATCACCGGACTAGCAGAGGCTGAGCAGTTCTTC
TRBV27	TRBJ2-7	.	few	CASSSGMGLEQYF	TGTGCCAGCAGTTCCGGGATGGGGCTCGAGCAGTACTTC
TRBV5-1	TRBJ2-1	.	.	CASSLGAGASEQFF	TGCGCCAGCAGCTTGGGGGCGGGGGCGAGTGAGCAGTTCTTC
TRBV6-1	TRBJ2-7	.	few	CASSQRTGRLDEQYF	TGTGCCAGCAGTCAAAGAACAGGGCGCTTGGACGAGCAGTACTTC
TRBV9	TRBJ2-1	.	few	CASSVATGEQFF	TGTGCCAGCAGCGTAGCTACCGGAGAGCAGTTCTTC
TRBV4-1	TRBJ2-3	.	.	CASSQGLVGDTQYF	TGCGCCAGCAGCCAGGGGCTGGTAGGAGATACGCAGTATTTT
TRBV10-2	TRBJ2-5	TRBD2	.	CATSAIAGVGETQYF	TGCGCCACCAGCGCTATAGCGGGAGTGGGAGAGACCCAGTACTTC
TRBV29-1	TRBJ2-5	TRBD2	many	CSLRTSGLETQYF	TGCAGCCTTAGGACTAGCGGACTAGAGACCCAGTACTTC
TRBV12-3/TRBV12-4	TRBJ2-3	TRBD2	.	CASSLIAPGLEGGGADTQYF	TGTGCCAGCAGTTTAATCGCCCCGGGACTAGAGGGGGGTGGGGCAGATACGCAGTATTTT
TRBV10-2	TRBJ2-5	TRBD2	few	CASSEPSGPSTQYF	TGCGCCAGCAGTGAGCCTAGCGGGCCCTCGACCCAGTACTTC
TRBV5-1	TRBJ2-7	TRBD2	.	CASSRTSGKFYEQYF	TGCGCCAGCAGTCGGACTAGCGGGAAATTCTACGAGCAGTACTTC
TRBV29-1	TRBJ2-2	.	few	CSVARGMTGELFF	TGCAGCGTTGCACGGGGTATGACCGGGGAGCTGTTTTTT
TRBV7-9	TRBJ2-7	TRBD2	few	CASSLTSGGYEQYF	TGTGCCAGCAGCTTAACTAGCGGGGGTTACGAGCAGTACTTC
TRBV7-9	TRBJ2-1	.	few	CASSLVGTGNPYNEQFF	TGTGCCAGCAGCTTAGTGGGGACCGGAAACCCCTACAATGAGCAGTTCTTC
TRBV7-3	TRBJ2-1	.	.	CASSPFPSYNEQFF	TGTGCCAGCAGCCCTTTTCCCTCCTACAATGAGCAGTTCTTC
TRBV28	TRBJ1-2	.	.	CASSEGYGYTF	TGTGCCAGCAGTGAGGGCTATGGCTACACCTTC
TRBV12-3/TRBV12-4	TRBJ2-7	TRBD2	.	CASSFGGTSPYEQYF	TGTGCCAGCAGTTTCGGAGGGACTAGCCCCTACGAGCAGTACTTC